The text below deals with one T cell receptor (beta chain). Antigen specificity is unknown. RNA transcripts were the source from which TCR beta CDR3 regions were amplified. HTBI-primed RT-PCR formed the first round, and a multiplex PCR formed the second. MiXCR, applied by TCRdb to the multiplex PCR reads, yields one record per CDR3 protein. The sample shows under 350,000 distinct CDR3 sequences, 15% to 20% of them seen only once. The data are from a study of Graves' ophthalmopathy and Graves' hyperthyroidism. Study information: Peripheral blood samples were taken at initial diagnosis, before any treatment.

The V gene's germline CDR1 is WSHSY and CDR2 SAAADI. V was pared by 3 bases and J by 5 bases, with 14 bases between. The CDR3 extends over 15 amino acids. Findings and caveats of the study: The model flagged ophthalmopathy progression at more than 60% sensitivity and around 77% specificity.

The study excluded patients with other autoimmune diseases, uncontrolled infections, pregnancy or lactation. The TCR sequence derives from an adult man with Graves' ophthalmopathy. This chain connects TRBV10-2 to TRBJ1-5; tentatively, D is TRBD1 (5 bases). The sequenced material came from peripheral blood. CDR3 bases: TGCGCCAGCAGTGAAGGGCAGGGTTCATATCAGCCCCAGCATTTT. Its translation: CASSEGQGSYQPQHF.